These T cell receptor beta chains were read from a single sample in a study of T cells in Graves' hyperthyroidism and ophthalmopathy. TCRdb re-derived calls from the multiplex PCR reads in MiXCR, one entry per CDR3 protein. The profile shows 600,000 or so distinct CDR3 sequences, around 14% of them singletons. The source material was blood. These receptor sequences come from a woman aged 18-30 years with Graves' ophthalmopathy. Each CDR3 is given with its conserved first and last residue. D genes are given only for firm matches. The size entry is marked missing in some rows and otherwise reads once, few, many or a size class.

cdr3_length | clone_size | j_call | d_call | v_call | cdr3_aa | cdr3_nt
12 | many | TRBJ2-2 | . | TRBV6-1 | CASEWDTGELFF | TGTGCCAGCGAGTGGGACACCGGGGAGCTGTTTTTT
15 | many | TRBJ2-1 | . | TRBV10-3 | CATNLGEGWDNEQFF | TGTGCCACGAACCTGGGGGAAGGCTGGGACAATGAGCAGTTCTTC
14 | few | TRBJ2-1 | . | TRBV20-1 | CSARESRGLDEQFF | TGCAGTGCTAGAGAAAGCCGCGGGCTCGATGAGCAGTTCTTC
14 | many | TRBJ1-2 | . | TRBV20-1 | CSARDRQGLYGYTF | TGCAGTGCTAGAGATCGCCAGGGCCTCTATGGCTACACCTTC
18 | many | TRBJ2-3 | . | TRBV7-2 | CASRPRSGRGLSTDTQYF | TGTGCCAGCAGACCTAGATCGGGCAGGGGCCTAAGCACAGATACGCAGTATTTT
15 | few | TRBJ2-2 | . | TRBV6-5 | CASSYGAANTGELFF | TGTGCCAGCAGTTACGGGGCGGCGAACACCGGGGAGCTGTTTTTT
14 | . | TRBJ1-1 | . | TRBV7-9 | CASSLSSGVTEAFF | TGTGCCAGCAGCTTATCGTCAGGGGTCACTGAAGCTTTCTTT
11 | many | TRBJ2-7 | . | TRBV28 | CASTGSYEQYF | TGTGCCAGTACAGGGTCCTACGAGCAGTACTTC
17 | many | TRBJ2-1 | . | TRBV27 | CASSLQTGSGRGVEQFF | TGTGCCAGCAGCCTTCAGACAGGGAGTGGCAGGGGGGTTGAGCAGTTCTTC
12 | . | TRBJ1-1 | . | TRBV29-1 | CSADPDNTEAFF | TGCAGCGCGGACCCGGACAACACTGAAGCTTTCTTT
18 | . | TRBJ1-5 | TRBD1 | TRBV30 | CAWSKTGVIAVSNQPQHF | TGTGCCTGGAGTAAGACAGGGGTGATTGCCGTTAGCAATCAGCCCCAGCATTTT
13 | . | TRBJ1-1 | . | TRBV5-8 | CASSYSGDTEAFF | TGTGCCAGCAGTTACTCCGGGGACACTGAAGCTTTCTTT
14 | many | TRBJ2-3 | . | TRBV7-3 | CASSLASRTDTQYF | TGTGCCAGCAGCCTGGCTAGCCGCACAGATACGCAGTATTTT
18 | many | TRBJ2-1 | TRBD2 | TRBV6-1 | CASSPETSGRYLEGEQFF | TGTGCCAGCAGTCCCGAGACTAGCGGGAGATATCTTGAGGGTGAGCAGTTCTTC
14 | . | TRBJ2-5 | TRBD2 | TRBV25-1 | CASSPRGGTGTQYF | TGTGCCAGCAGTCCCCGGGGGGGAACGGGGACCCAGTACTTC
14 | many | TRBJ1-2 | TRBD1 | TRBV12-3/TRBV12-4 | CASSLQGAVYGYTF | TGTGCCAGCAGTCTTCAGGGGGCCGTCTATGGCTACACCTTC
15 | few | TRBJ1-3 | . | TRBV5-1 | CASSLGQPAGNTIYF | TGCGCCAGCAGCTTGGGCCAGCCTGCTGGAAACACCATATATTTT
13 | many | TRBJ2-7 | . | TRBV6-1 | CASRRQVSYEQYF | TGTGCCAGCAGGCGACAGGTCTCCTACGAGCAGTACTTC
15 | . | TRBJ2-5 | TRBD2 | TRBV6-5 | CASSYRLAGTGTQYF | TGTGCCAGCAGTTACCGACTAGCGGGGACCGGGACCCAGTACTTC
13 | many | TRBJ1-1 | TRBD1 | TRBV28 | CASRRQGALEAFF | TGTGCCAGCAGGCGACAGGGAGCCCTCGAAGCTTTCTTT
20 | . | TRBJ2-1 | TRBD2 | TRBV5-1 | CASSLVSGTSGRAQDNEQFF | TGCGCCAGCAGCTTGGTCTCCGGGACTAGCGGGAGGGCCCAGGACAATGAGCAGTTCTTC
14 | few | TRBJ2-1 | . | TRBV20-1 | CSARRTPGNNEQFF | TGCAGTGCTAGGCGGACCCCGGGAAACAATGAGCAGTTCTTC
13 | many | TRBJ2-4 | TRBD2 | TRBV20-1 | CSAHRTAGDIQYF | TGCAGTGCCCATCGGACTGCGGGAGACATTCAGTACTTC
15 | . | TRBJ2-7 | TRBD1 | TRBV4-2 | CASSQDMGQHHEQYF | TGTGCCAGCAGCCAAGATATGGGACAGCACCACGAGCAGTACTTC
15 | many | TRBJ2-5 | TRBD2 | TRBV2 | CASSESTSGSQTQYF | TGTGCCAGCAGTGAATCGACTAGCGGGAGCCAGACCCAGTACTTC
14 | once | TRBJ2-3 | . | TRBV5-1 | CASHTPGGTDTRYF | TGCGCCAGCCATACCCCGGGCGGCACGGATACGCGGTATTTT
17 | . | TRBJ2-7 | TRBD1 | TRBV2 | CASGGGLTGTGGYEQYF | TGTGCCAGCGGGGGAGGTCTTACCGGGACAGGGGGCTACGAGCAGTACTTC
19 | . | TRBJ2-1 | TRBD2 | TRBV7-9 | CASSLEAFWREGSYNEQFF | TGTGCCAGCAGCTTAGAGGCTTTCTGGCGGGAGGGCTCCTACAATGAGCAGTTCTTC
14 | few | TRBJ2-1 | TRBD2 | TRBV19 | CASSDATSLGEQFF | TGTGCCAGTAGTGACGCGACTAGCCTTGGGGAGCAGTTCTTC
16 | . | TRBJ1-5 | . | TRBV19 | CASSIEGGWSNQPQHF | TGTGCCAGTAGTATAGAGGGAGGATGGAGCAATCAGCCCCAGCATTTT
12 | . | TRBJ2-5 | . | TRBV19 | CASSRARETQYF | TGTGCCAGTAGTCGGGCTAGGGAGACCCAGTACTTC
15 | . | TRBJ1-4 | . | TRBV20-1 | CSARDSRISNEKLFF | TGCAGTGCTAGAGATTCGAGGATCTCTAATGAAAAACTGTTTTTT
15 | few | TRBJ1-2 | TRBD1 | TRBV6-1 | CASSIRDRVGYGYTF | TGTGCCAGCAGTATCCGGGACAGGGTGGGCTATGGCTACACCTTC
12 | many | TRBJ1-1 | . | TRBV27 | CASNKPGTEAFF | TGTGCCAGCAATAAGCCAGGGACTGAAGCTTTCTTT
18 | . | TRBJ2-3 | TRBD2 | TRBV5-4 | CASSGGWSGITRGDTQYF | TGTGCCAGCAGCGGGGGGTGGAGCGGGATTACAAGGGGTGATACGCAGTATTTT
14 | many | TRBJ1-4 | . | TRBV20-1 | CSALGGGGREKLFF | TGCAGTGCTCTAGGTGGAGGGGGGAGAGAAAAACTGTTTTTT
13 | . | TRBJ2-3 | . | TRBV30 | CAWSVLGVDTQYF | TGTGCCTGGAGTGTACTAGGGGTCGATACGCAGTATTTT
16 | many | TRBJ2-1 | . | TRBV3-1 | CASSQGPGSGYNEQFF | TGTGCCAGCAGCCAAGGTCCGGGTAGCGGATACAATGAGCAGTTCTTC
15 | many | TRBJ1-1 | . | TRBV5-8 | CASSHKRTLNTEAFF | TGTGCCAGCAGCCACAAGCGGACCTTGAACACTGAAGCTTTCTTT
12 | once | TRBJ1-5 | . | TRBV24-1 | CATSDSNRPQHF | TGTGCCACCAGTGATAGCAATCGGCCCCAGCATTTT